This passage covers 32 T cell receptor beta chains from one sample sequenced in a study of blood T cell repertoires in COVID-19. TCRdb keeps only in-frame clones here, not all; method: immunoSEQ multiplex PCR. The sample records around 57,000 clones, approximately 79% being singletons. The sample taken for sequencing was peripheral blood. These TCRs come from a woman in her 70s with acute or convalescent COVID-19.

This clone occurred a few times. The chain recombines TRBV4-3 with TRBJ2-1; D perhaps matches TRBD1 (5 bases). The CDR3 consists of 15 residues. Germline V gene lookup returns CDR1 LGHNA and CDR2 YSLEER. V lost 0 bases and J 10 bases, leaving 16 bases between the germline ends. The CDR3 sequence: CASSQDRQGLGEQFF. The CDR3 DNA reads TGCGCCAGCAGCCAAGACCGGCAGGGTCTAGGAGAGCAGTTCTTC.

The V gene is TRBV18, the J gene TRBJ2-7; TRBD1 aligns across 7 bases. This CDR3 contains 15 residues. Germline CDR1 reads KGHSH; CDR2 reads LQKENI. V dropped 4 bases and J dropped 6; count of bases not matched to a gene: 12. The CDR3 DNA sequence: TGTGCCAGCTCACGAGAACAGGGGTTGCTTTTCGAGCAGTACTTC. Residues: CASSREQGLLFEQYF.

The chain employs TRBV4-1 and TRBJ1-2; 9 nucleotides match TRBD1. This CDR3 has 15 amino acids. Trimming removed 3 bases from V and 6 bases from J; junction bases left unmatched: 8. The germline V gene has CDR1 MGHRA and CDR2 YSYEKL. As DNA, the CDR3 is TGCGCCAGCAGCCATGACCGGGGACAGGGTGATGGCTACACCTTC. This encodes CASSHDRGQGDGYTF.

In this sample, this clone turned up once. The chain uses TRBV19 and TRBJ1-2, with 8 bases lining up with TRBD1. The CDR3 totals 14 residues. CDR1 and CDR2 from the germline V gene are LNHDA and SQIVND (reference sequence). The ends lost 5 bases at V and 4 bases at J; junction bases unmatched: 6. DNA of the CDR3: TGTGCCAGTAGTTCCGACACAGGGGGCTATGGCTACACCTTC. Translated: CASSSDTGGYGYTF.

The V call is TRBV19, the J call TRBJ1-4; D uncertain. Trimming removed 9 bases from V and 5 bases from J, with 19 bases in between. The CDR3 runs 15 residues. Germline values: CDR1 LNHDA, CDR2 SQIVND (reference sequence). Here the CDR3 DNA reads TGTGCCAGAAGGAGAGTCCCCCGACTGAATGAAAAACTGTTTTTT. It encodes CARRRVPRLNEKLFF.

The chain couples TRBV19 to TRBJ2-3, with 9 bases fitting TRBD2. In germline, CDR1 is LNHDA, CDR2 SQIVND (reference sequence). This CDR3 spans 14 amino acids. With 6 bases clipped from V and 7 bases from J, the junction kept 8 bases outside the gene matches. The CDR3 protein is CASRQAGGPHTQYF. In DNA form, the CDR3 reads TGTGCCAGTAGGCAAGCGGGGGGCCCCCATACGCAGTATTTT.

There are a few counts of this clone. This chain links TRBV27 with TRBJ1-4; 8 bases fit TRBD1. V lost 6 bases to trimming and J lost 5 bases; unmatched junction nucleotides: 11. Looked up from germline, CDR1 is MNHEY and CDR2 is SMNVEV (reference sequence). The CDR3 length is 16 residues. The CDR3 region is CASSTLRTGNNEKLFF. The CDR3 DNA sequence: TGTGCCAGCAGCACACTCCGGACAGGGAACAATGAAAAACTGTTTTTT.

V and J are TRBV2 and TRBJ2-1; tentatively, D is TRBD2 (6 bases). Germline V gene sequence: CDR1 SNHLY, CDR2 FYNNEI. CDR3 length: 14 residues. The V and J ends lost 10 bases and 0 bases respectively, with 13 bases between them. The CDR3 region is CATTRRGSYNEQFF. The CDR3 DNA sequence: TGTGCCACAACGAGGCGGGGCTCCTACAATGAGCAGTTCTTC.

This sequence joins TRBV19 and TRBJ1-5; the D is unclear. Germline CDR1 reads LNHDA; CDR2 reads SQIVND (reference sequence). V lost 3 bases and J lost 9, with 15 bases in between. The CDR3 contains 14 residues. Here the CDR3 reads CASSIWEGSTPQHF. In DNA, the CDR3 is TGTGCCAGTAGTATTTGGGAGGGAAGTACGCCCCAGCATTTT. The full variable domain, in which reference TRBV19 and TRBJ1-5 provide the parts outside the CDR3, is DGGITQSPKYLFRKEGQNVTLSCEQNLNHDAMYWYRQDPGQGLRLIYYSQIVNDFQKGDIAEGYSVSREKKESFPLTVTSAQKNPTAFYLCASSIWEGSTPQHFGDGTRLSIL.

The CDR3 nucleotides are TGTGCCTCGACAGAACCCTCCTACGAGCAGTACTTC. It translates to CASTEPSYEQYF. This chain connects TRBV10-3 to TRBJ2-7; D is possibly TRBD1 (5 bases). CDR3 length equals 12 residues. Trimming cost V 11 bases and J 0 bases, with 11 bases left between them. CDR1 ENHRY and CDR2 SYGVKD come from the germline V gene.

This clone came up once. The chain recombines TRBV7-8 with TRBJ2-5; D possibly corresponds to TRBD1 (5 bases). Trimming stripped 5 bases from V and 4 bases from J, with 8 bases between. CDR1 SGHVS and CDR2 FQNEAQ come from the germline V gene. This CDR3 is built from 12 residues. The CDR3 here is CASSPGPETQYF. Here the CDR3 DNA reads TGTGCCAGCAGCCCAGGGCCAGAGACCCAGTACTTC. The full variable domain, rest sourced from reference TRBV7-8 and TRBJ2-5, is GAGVSQSPRYKVAKRGQDVALRCDPISGHVSLFWYQQALGQGPEFLTYFQNEAQLDKSGLPSDRFFAERPEGSVSTLKIQRTQQEDSAVYLCASSPGPETQYFGPGTRLLVL.

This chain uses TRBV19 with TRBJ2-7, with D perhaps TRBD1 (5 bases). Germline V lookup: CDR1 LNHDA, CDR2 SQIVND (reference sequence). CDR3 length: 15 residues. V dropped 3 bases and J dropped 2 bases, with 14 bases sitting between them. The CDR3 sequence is CASSMDPGPTYEQYF. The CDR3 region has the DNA TGTGCCAGTAGTATGGATCCAGGGCCAACCTACGAGCAGTACTTC.

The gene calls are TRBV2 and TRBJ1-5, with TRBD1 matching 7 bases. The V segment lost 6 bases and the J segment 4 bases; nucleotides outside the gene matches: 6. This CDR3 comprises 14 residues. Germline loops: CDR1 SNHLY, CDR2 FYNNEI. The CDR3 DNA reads TGTGCCAGCAGACCGGGACAGCTAAATCAGCCCCAGCATTTT. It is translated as CASRPGQLNQPQHF.

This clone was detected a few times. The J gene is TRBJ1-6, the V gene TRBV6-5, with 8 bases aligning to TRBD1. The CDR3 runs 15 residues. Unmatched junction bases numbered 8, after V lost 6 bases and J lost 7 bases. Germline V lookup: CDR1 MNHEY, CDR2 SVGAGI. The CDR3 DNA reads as TGTGCCAGCAGGACAGGACAGGGAGGGAATTCACCCCTCCACTTT. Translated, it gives CASRTGQGGNSPLHF.

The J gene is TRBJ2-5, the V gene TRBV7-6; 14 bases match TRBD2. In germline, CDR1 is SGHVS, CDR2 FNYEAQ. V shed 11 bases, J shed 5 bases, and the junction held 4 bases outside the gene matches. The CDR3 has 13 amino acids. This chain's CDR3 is CAGRLAGGETQYF. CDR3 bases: TGTGCCGGGAGACTAGCGGGGGGGGAGACCCAGTACTTC. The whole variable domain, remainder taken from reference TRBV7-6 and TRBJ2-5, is GAGVSQSPRYKVTKRGQDVALRCDPISGHVSLYWYRQALGQGPEFLTYFNYEAQQDKSGLPNDRFSAERPEGSISTLTIQRTEQRDSAMYRCAGRLAGGETQYFGPGTRLLVL.

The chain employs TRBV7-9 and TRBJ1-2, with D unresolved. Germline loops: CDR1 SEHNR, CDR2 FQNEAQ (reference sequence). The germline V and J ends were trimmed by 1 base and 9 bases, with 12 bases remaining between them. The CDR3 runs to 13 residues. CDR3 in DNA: TGTGCCAGCAGCTTAGGAGGCCCCAAGAGCTACACCTTC. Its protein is CASSLGGPKSYTF. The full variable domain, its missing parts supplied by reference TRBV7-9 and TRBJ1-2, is DTGVSQNPRHKITKRGQNVTFRCDPISEHNRLYWYRQTLGQGPEFLTYFQNEAQLEKSRLLSDRFSAERPKGSFSTLEIQRTEQGDSAMYLCASSLGGPKSYTFGSGTRLTVV.

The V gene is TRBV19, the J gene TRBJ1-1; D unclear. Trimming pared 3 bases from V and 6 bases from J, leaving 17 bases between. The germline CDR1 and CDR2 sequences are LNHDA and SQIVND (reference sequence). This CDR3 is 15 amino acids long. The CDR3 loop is CASSIKRVRTSEAFF. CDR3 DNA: TGTGCCAGTAGTATCAAGAGGGTTCGAACCTCTGAAGCTTTCTTT.

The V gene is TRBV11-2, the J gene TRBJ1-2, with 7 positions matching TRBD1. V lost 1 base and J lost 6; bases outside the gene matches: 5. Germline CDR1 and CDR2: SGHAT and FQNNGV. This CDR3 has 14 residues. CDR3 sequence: CASSLATGIDGYTF. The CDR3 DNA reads TGTGCCAGCAGCTTAGCGACAGGGATCGATGGCTACACCTTC. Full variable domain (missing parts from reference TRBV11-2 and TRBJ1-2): EAGVAQSPRYKIIEKRQSVAFWCNPISGHATLYWYQQILGQGPKLLIQFQNNGVVDDSQLPKDRFSAERLKGVDSTLKIQPAKLEDSAVYLCASSLATGIDGYTFGSGTRLTVV.

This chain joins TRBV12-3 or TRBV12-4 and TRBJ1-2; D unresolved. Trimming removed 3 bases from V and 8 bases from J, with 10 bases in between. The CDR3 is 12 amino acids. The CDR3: CASSLEARGYTF. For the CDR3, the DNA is TGTGCCAGCAGTTTGGAGGCGCGCGGCTACACCTTC.

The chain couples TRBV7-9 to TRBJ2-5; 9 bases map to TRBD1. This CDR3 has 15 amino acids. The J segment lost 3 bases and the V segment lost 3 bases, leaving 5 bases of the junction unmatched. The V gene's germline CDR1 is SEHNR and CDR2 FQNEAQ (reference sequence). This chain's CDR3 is CASSFRQGVKETQYF. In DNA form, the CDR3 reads TGTGCCAGCAGCTTCCGACAGGGGGTGAAAGAGACCCAGTACTTC. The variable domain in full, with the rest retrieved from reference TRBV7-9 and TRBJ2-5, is DTGVSQNPRHKITKRGQNVTFRCDPISEHNRLYWYRQTLGQGPEFLTYFQNEAQLEKSRLLSDRFSAERPKGSFSTLEIQRTEQGDSAMYLCASSFRQGVKETQYFGPGTRLLVL.

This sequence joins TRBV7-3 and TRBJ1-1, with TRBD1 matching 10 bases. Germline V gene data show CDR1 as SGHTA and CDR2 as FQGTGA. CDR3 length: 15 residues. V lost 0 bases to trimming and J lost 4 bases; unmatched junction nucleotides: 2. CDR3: CASSLTGQGLTEAFF. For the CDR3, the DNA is TGTGCCAGCAGCTTAACGGGACAGGGGCTCACTGAAGCTTTCTTT.

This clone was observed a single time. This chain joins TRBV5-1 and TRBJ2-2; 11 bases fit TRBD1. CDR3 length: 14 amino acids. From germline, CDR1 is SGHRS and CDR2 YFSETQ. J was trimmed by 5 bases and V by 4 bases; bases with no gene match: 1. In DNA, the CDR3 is TGCGCCAGCAGCGGACAGGGGGCTACCGGGGAGCTGTTTTTT. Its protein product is CASSGQGATGELFF.

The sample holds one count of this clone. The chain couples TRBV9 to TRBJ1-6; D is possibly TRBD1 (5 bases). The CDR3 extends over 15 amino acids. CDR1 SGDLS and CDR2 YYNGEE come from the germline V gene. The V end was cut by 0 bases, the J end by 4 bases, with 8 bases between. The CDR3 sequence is CASSVGTKYNSPLHF. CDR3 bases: TGTGCCAGCAGCGTAGGGACAAAATATAATTCACCCCTCCACTTT.

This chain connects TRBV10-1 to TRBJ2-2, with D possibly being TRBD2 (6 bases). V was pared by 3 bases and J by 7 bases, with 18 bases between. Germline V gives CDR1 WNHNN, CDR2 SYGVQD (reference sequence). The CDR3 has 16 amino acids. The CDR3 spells CASSDSYLRGGGELFF. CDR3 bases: TGCGCCAGCAGTGATAGCTATTTGAGGGGAGGCGGGGAGCTGTTTTTT.

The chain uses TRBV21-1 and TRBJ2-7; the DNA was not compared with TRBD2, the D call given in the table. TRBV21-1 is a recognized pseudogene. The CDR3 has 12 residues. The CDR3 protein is CARTSEQNEQYF. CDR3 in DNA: TGTGCCAGGACTAGCGAGCAGAACGAGCAGTACTTC.

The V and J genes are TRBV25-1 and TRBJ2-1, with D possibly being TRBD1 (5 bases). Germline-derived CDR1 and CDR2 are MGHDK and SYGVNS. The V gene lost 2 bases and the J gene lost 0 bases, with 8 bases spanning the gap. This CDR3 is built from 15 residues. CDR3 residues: CASSERGSSYNEQFF. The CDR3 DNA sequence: TGTGCCAGCAGTGAAAGGGGCAGCTCCTACAATGAGCAGTTCTTC.

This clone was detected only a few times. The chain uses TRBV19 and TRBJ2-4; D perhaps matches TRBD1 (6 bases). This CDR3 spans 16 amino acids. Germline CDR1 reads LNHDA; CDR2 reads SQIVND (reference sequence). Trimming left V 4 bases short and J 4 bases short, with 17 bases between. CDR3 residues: CASSSWVGQGKNIQYF. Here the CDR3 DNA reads TGTGCCAGTAGTAGTTGGGTTGGGCAGGGGAAAAACATTCAGTACTTC.

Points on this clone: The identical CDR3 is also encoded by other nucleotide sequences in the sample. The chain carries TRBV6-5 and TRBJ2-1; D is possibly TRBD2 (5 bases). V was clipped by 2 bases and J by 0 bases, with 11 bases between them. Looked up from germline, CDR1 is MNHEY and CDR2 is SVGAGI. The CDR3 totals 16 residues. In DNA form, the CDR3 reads TGTGCCAGCAGTTACCGACCGGGGAGCTCCTACAATGAGCAGTTCTTC. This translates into CASSYRPGSSYNEQFF.

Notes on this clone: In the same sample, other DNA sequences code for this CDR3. CDR3 amino acids: CASSPPGNQPQHF. The CDR3 nucleotides are TGTGCCAGCAGCCCACCGGGCAATCAGCCCCAGCATTTT. This chain connects TRBV3-1 (or the pseudogene TRBV3-2) to TRBJ1-5; D is uncertain. Per germline, CDR1 LGHDT and CDR2 YNNKEL (reference sequence). Trimming pared 4 bases from V and 2 bases from J, leaving 6 bases between. The CDR3 is 13 amino acids.

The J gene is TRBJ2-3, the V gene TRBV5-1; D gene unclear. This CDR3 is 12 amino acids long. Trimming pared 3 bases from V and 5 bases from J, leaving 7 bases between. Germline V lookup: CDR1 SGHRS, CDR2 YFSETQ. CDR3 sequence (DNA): TGCGCCAGCAGCTCTCAGGTAGATACGCAGTATTTT. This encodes CASSSQVDTQYF.

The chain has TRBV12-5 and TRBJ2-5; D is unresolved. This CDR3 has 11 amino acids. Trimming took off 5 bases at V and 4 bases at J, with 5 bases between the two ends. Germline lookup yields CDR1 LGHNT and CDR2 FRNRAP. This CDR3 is CASGLRETQYF. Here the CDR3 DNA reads TGTGCTAGTGGTCTGCGAGAGACCCAGTACTTC.

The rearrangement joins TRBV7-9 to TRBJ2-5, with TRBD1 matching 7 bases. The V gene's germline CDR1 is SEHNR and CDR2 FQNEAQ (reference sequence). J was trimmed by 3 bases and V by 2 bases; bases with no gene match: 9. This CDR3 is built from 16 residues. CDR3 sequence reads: CASSLQVGTEKETQYF. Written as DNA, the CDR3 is TGTGCCAGCAGCTTACAAGTCGGGACAGAGAAAGAGACCCAGTACTTC.